These 15 T cell receptor beta chains were sequenced from one sample in a study of cytomegalovirus exposure and HLA in healthy donors. It was with 60 Vbeta and 13 Jbeta primers that the PCR ran. Sequenced by immunoSEQ multiplex PCR; TCRdb stores in-frame clones only, minus some. This sample yields about 190,000 clones, of which 60% to 80% are seen a single time; roughly 1.6% belongs to the top ten. The sample taken for sequencing was PBMCs. The receptors shown here come from a woman aged 18-29 years in good health and CMV-seronegative.

This chain links TRBV9 with TRBJ1-1; no reliable D call. CDR1 is SGDLS, CDR2 YYNGEE, per germline. This CDR3 has 12 residues. Trimming took 3 bases from V and 4 from J, leaving 7 bases between them. CDR3 bases: TGTGCCAGCAGCGGGGGAGTCACTGAAGCTTTCTTT. Encoded protein: CASSGGVTEAFF. The full variable domain, in which reference TRBV9 and TRBJ1-1 provide the parts outside the CDR3, is DSGVTQTPKHLITATGQRVTLRCSPRSGDLSVYWYQQSLDQGLQFLIQYYNGEERAKGNILERFSAQQFPDLHSELNLSSLELGDSALYFCASSGGVTEAFFGQGTRLTVV.

V is TRBV7-2 and J is TRBJ2-2, with a possible D match to TRBD1 (5 bases). This CDR3 spans 15 amino acids. Germline CDR1 reads SGHTA; CDR2 reads FQGNSA. Trimming took 5 bases from V and 6 from J, leaving 16 bases between them. For the CDR3, the DNA is TGTGCCAGCAGCCGCCATAGCCAGGGATCCGGGGAGCTGTTTTTT. This codes for CASSRHSQGSGELFF.

V gene TRBV6-1 combines with J gene TRBJ2-7; 7 bases are shared with TRBD1. The CDR3 is 14 residues long. Germline CDR1 MNHNS, CDR2 SASEGT. The ends lost 5 bases at V and 2 bases at J; junction bases unmatched: 6. The CDR3: CASSPRDRTYEQYF. The CDR3 bases are TGTGCCAGCAGTCCCCGGGACAGAACCTACGAGCAGTACTTC.

The J gene is TRBJ1-2, the V gene TRBV19; 10 bases fit TRBD1. The CDR3 has 15 amino acids. Trimming cost V 5 bases and J 0 bases; bases outside gene matches: 3. In germline, CDR1 is LNHDA, CDR2 SQIVND (reference sequence). The CDR3 region is CASSPGTGANYGYTF. The CDR3 DNA follows: TGTGCCAGTAGTCCAGGGACAGGGGCTAACTATGGCTACACCTTC. Full variable domain (outside the CDR3, taken from reference TRBV19 and TRBJ1-2): DGGITQSPKYLFRKEGQNVTLSCEQNLNHDAMYWYRQDPGQGLRLIYYSQIVNDFQKGDIAEGYSVSREKKESFPLTVTSAQKNPTAFYLCASSPGTGANYGYTFGSGTRLTVV.

The chain employs TRBV28 and TRBJ1-2; maybe TRBD1 (5 bases). The V gene lost 3 bases and the J gene lost 3 bases, with 11 bases spanning the gap. This CDR3 has 14 residues. The germline CDR1 and CDR2 sequences are MDHEN and SYDVKM. In DNA form, the CDR3 reads TGTGCCAGCAGTTTCGTCAGGGAGGACTATGGCTACACCTTC. It yields the protein CASSFVREDYGYTF.

The J gene is TRBJ2-5, the V gene TRBV28; D perhaps matches TRBD1 (5 bases). The germline CDR1 and CDR2 sequences are MDHEN and SYDVKM. The CDR3 has 12 residues. V was clipped by 6 bases and J by 4 bases, with 9 bases between them. The CDR3 sequence: CASRKRGETQYF. CDR3 DNA: TGTGCCAGCAGGAAAAGGGGAGAGACCCAGTACTTC.

The chain recombines TRBV7-8 with TRBJ2-3; 9 bases are shared with TRBD2. The ends lost 4 bases at V and 0 bases at J; junction bases unmatched: 5. Per the germline V gene, CDR1 is SGHVS and CDR2 is FQNEAQ. The CDR3 has 16 amino acids. The CDR3 sequence: CASSSASGTSTDTQYF. The CDR3 coding sequence is TGTGCCAGCAGCTCGGCTAGCGGGACTAGCACAGATACGCAGTATTTT.

This chain joins TRBV4-1 and TRBJ2-4; 8 bases match TRBD2. CDR1 and CDR2 (germline): MGHRA, YSYEKL. J was trimmed by 2 bases and V by 6 bases; bases with no gene match: 12. The CDR3 extends over 17 amino acids. CDR3 coding DNA: TGCGCCAGCAGTCTTCCGGCGGCGGGAGGAACCAAAAACATTCAGTACTTC. It is translated as CASSLPAAGGTKNIQYF.

In the case of this clone: Within the sample, other DNA sequences also encode this same CDR3. V usage is TRBV5-1 and J usage is TRBJ1-1; D is uncertain. The CDR3 totals 14 residues. Germline V gives CDR1 SGHRS, CDR2 YFSETQ. V lost 2 bases and J lost 1, with 9 bases in between. As DNA, the CDR3 is TGCGCCAGCAGCTTATTTGGAGGGAACACTGAAGCTTTCTTT. Translated: CASSLFGGNTEAFF.

The gene calls are TRBV27 and TRBJ1-1; D is undetermined. CDR3 length equals 15 residues. V shed 4 bases and J shed 4 bases, with 16 bases lying between them. Germline CDR1 reads MNHEY; CDR2 reads SMNVEV (reference sequence). CDR3 sequence: CASSSALEFFTEAFF. The CDR3 nucleotides read TGTGCCAGCAGTTCTGCTCTGGAGTTTTTCACTGAAGCTTTCTTT.

The chain couples TRBV5-1 to TRBJ1-1, with D possibly matching TRBD1 (6 bases). This CDR3 contains 14 residues. Germline V gives CDR1 SGHRS, CDR2 YFSETQ. The ends were cut back, 3 bases at V and 4 bases at J, with 13 bases in the middle. The CDR3 protein is CASSYPGTLTEAFF. In DNA, the CDR3 is TGCGCCAGCAGCTATCCCGGGACACTCACTGAAGCTTTCTTT.

The J gene is TRBJ1-5, the V gene TRBV5-1; D perhaps matches TRBD1 (5 bases). Germline lookup yields CDR1 SGHRS and CDR2 YFSETQ. This CDR3 has 15 amino acids. V lost 0 bases and J lost 0, with 7 bases in between. DNA of the CDR3: TGCGCCAGCAGCTTGGACGGACATAGCAATCAGCCCCAGCATTTT. This translates into CASSLDGHSNQPQHF.

This rearrangement joins TRBV27 to TRBJ2-5; D unresolved. Germline CDR1 is MNHEY and CDR2 is SMNVEV (reference sequence). Deletions cut 6 bases from V and 0 bases from J, with 11 bases between. There are 14 residues in the CDR3. The CDR3 region has the DNA TGTGCCAGCAGGAGGAGTACAAACCAAGAGACCCAGTACTTC. Its protein is CASRRSTNQETQYF.

The chain joins TRBV20-1 to TRBJ1-2; D is unresolved. Germline loops: CDR1 DFQATT, CDR2 SNEGSKA (reference sequence). This CDR3 region has 11 residues. V dropped 0 bases and J dropped 7 bases, with 6 bases sitting between them. The CDR3 here is CSAREGGGYTF. The CDR3 DNA sequence: TGCAGTGCTAGAGAGGGAGGTGGCTACACCTTC.

The gene calls are TRBV6-1 and TRBJ1-4, with D possibly being TRBD1 (5 bases). V lost 4 bases and J 7 bases, leaving 10 bases between the germline ends. CDR1 MNHNS and CDR2 SASEGT come from the germline V gene. This CDR3 is 13 amino acids long. CDR3 region: CASSGGQGEKLFF. As DNA, the CDR3 is TGTGCCAGCAGTGGGGGCCAGGGTGAAAAACTGTTTTTT.